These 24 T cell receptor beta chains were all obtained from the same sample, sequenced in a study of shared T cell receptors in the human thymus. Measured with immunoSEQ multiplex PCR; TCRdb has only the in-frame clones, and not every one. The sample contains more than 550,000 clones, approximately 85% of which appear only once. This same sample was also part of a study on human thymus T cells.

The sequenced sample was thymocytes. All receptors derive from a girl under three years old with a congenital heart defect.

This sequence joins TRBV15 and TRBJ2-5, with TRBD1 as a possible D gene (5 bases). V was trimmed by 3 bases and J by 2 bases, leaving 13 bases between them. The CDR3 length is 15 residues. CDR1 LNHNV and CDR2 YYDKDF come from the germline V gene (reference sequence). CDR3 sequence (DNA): TGTGCCACCAGCAGCGCGACAGACTTACAAGAGACCCAGTACTTC. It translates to CATSSATDLQETQYF. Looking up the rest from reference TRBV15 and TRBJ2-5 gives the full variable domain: DAMVIQNPRYQVTQFGKPVTLSCSQTLNHNVMYWYQQKSSQAPKLLFHYYDKDFNNEADTPDNFQSRRPNTSFCFLDIRSPGLGDTAMYLCATSSATDLQETQYFGPGTRLLVL.

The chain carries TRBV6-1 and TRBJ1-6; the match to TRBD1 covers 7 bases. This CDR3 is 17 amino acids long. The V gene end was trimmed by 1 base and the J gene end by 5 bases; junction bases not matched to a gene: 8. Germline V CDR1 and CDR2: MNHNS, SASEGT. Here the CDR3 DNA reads TGTGCCAGCAGTGAAGTTGACAGGGCCGCGAATAATTCACCCCTCCACTTT. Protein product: CASSEVDRAANNSPLHF.

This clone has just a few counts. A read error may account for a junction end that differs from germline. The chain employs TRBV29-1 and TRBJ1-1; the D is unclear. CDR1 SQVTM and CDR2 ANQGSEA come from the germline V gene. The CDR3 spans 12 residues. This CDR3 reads CSVEERGTEAFF. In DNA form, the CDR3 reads TGCAGCGTGGAAGAACGGGGAACTGAAGCTTTCTTT.

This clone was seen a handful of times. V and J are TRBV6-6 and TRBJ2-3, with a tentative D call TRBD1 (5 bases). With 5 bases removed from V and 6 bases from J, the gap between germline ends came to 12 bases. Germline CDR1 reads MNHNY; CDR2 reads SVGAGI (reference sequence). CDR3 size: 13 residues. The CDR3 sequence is CASSPQGVDTQYF. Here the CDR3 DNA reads TGTGCCAGCAGTCCTCAGGGTGTGGATACGCAGTATTTT.

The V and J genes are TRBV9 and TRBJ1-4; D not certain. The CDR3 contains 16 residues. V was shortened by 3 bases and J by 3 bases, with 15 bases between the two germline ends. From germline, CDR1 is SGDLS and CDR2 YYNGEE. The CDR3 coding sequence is TGTGCCAGCAGCGCTTCCCGGGGAGGGCCTAATGAAAAACTGTTTTTT. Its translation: CASSASRGGPNEKLFF. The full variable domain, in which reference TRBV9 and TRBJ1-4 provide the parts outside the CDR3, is DSGVTQTPKHLITATGQRVTLRCSPRSGDLSVYWYQQSLDQGLQFLIQYYNGEERAKGNILERFSAQQFPDLHSELNLSSLELGDSALYFCASSASRGGPNEKLFFGSGTQLSVL.

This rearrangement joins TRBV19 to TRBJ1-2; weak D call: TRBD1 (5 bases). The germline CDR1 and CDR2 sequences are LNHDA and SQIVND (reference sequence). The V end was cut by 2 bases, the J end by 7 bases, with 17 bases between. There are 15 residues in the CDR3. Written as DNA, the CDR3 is TGTGCCAGTAGTATATCATGGGGGGAAAATTGTGGCTACACCTTC. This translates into CASSISWGENCGYTF.

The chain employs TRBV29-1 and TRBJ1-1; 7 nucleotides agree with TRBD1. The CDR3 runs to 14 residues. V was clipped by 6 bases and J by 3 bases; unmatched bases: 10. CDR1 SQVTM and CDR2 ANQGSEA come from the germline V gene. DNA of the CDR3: TGCAGCGTACGAGGACAGGAATACTACACTGAAGCTTTCTTT. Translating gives CSVRGQEYYTEAFF.

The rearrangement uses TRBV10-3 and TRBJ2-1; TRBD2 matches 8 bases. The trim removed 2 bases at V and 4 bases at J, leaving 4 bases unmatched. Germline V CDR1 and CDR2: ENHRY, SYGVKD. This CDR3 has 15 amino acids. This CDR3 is CAISEGTSGYNEQFF. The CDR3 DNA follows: TGTGCCATCAGTGAGGGGACTAGTGGTTACAATGAGCAGTTCTTC.

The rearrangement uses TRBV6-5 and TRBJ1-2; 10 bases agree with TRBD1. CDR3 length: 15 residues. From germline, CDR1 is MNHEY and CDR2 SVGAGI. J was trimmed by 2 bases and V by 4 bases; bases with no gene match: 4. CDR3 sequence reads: CASSSTGGENYGYTF. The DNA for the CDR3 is TGTGCCAGCAGTTCGACAGGGGGCGAGAACTATGGCTACACCTTC.

The CDR3 is CASSPGLSGEQETQYF. Written as DNA, the CDR3 is TGTGCCAGCAGCCCCGGACTTAGCGGGGAGCAAGAGACCCAGTACTTC. This chain uses TRBV5-4 with TRBJ2-5; 8 bases align to TRBD2. CDR1 is SGHNT, CDR2 YYREEE, per germline (reference sequence). Trimming removed 4 bases from V and 2 bases from J; junction bases left unmatched: 10. This CDR3 is 16 amino acids long. Using reference TRBV5-4 and TRBJ2-5 for the parts outside the CDR3, the full variable domain is ETGVTQSPTHLIKTRGQQVTLRCSSQSGHNTVSWYQQALGQGPQFIFQYYREEENGRGNFPPRFSGLQFPNYSSELNVNALELDDSALYLCASSPGLSGEQETQYFGPGTRLLVL.

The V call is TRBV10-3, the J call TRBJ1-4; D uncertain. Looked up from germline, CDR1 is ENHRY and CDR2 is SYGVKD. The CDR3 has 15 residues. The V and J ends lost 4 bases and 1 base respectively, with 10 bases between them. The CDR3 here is CAISAMAETNEKLFF. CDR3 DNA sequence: TGTGCCATCAGTGCCATGGCTGAAACTAATGAAAAACTGTTTTTT.

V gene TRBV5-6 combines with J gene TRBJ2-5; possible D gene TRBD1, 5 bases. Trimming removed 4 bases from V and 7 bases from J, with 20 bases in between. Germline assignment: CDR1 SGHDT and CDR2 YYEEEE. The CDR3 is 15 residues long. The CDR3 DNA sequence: TGTGCCAGCAGCGCACGAGACAGTCGGGCCCGGACCCAGTACTTC. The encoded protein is CASSARDSRARTQYF. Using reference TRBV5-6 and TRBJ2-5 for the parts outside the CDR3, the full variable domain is DAGVTQSPTHLIKTRGQQVTLRCSPKSGHDTVSWYQQALGQGPQFIFQYYEEEERQRGNFPDRFSGHQFPNYSSELNVNALLLGDSALYLCASSARDSRARTQYFGPGTRLLVL.

This chain's CDR3 is CASSLMRGLTDTQYF. The CDR3 DNA follows: TGTGCCAGCAGCTTAATGCGGGGTCTTACGGATACGCAGTATTTT. The chain uses TRBV7-2 and TRBJ2-3; D is perhaps TRBD2 (6 bases). The CDR3 has 15 amino acids. Germline lookup yields CDR1 SGHTA and CDR2 FQGNSA. V was clipped by 2 bases and J by 6 bases, with 15 bases between them.

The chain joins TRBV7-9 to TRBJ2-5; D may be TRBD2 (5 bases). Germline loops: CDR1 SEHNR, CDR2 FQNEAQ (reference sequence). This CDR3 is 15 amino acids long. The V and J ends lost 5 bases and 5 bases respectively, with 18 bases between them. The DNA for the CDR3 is TGTGCCAGCAGCCGTGGACTCGTAGGTAGGGAGACCCAGTACTTC. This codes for CASSRGLVGRETQYF.

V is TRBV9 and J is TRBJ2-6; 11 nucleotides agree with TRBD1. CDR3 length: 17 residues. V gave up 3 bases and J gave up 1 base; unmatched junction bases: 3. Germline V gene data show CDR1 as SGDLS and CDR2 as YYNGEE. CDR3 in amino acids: CASSAGQGESGANVLTF. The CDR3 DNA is TGTGCCAGCAGCGCGGGACAGGGGGAGTCTGGGGCCAACGTCCTGACTTTC.

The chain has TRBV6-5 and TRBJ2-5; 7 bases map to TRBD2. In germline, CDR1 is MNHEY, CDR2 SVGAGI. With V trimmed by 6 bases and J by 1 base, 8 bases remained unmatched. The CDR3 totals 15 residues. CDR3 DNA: TGTGCCAGCAGATCCCTCAGCGGGGCCCAAGAGACCCAGTACTTC. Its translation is CASRSLSGAQETQYF.

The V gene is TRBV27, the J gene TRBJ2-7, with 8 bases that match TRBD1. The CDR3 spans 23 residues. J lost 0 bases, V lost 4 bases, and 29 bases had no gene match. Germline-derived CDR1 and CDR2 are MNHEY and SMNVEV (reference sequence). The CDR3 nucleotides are TGTGCCAGCAGTTCCCAGGGGGCTGGATTGAAGGTCCCCAGAATAGCTAGCTCCTACGAGCAGTACTTC. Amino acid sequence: CASSSQGAGLKVPRIASSYEQYF.

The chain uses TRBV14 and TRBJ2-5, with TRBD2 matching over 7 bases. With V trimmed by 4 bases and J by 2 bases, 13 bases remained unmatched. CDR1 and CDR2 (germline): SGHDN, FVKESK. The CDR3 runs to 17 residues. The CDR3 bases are TGTGCCAGCAGCCCCGCATGGGGTAGCGGGTATCAAGAGACCCAGTACTTC. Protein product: CASSPAWGSGYQETQYF. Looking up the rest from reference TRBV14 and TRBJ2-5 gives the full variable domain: EAGVTQFPSHSVIEKGQTVTLRCDPISGHDNLYWYRRVMGKEIKFLLHFVKESKQDESGMPNNRFLAERTGGTYSTLKVQPAELEDSGVYFCASSPAWGSGYQETQYFGPGTRLLVL.

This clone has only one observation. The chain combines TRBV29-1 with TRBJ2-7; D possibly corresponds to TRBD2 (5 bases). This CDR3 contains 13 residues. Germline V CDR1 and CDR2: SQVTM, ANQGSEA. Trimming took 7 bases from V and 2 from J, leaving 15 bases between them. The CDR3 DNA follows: TGCAGCGCCCTTCGGAGCGGTACCTACGAGCAGTACTTC. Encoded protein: CSALRSGTYEQYF.

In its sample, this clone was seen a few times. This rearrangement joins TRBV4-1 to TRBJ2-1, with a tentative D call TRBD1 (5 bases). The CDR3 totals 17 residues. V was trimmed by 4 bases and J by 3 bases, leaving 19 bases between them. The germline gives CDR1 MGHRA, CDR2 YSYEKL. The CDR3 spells CASSRSQGQGHYNEQFF. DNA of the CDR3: TGCGCCAGCAGCCGGTCCCAAGGGCAGGGCCACTACAATGAGCAGTTCTTC.

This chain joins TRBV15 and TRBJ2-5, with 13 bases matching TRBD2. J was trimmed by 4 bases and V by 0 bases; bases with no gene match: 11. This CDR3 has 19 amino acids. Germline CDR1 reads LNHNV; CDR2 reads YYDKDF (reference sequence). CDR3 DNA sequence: TGTGCCACCAGCAGAGATCCCCCACAACTAGCGGGGGGGAGAGAGACCCAGTACTTC. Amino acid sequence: CATSRDPPQLAGGRETQYF.

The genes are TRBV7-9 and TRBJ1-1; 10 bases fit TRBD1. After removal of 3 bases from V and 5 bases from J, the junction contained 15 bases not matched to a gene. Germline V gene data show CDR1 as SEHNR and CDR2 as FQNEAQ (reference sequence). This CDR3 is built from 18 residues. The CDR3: CASSFLGSRDRGGTEAFF. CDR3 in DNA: TGTGCCAGCAGCTTTTTGGGATCCCGGGACAGGGGAGGAACTGAAGCTTTCTTT.

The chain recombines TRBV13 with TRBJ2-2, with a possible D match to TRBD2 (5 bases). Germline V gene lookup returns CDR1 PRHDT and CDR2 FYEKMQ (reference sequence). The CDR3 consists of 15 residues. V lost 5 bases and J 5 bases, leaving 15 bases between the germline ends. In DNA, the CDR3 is TGTGCCAGCAGCCCCGGGGATTGGGTGACCGGGGAGCTGTTTTTT. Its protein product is CASSPGDWVTGELFF.

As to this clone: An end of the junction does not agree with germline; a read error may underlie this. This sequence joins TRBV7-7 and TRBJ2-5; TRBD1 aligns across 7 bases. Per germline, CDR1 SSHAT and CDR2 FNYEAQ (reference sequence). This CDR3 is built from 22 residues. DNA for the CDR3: TGTGCTAGCACCCCATTTTCTGGGCTAGGGACAGTCCTTCGCCAGCCGCACGAGACCCAGTACTTC. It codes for CASTPFSGLGTVLRQPHETQYF.